Shown below are 29 T cell receptor beta chains from a single sample sequenced in a study of blood T cell repertoires in COVID-19. Clones were sequenced by immunoSEQ multiplex PCR, and TCRdb holds only the in-frame ones, with some missing. The table records some 200,000 clones, under 95% of them present only once. The sample comprised peripheral blood. These receptor sequences come from a man between 25 and 39 years old with acute or convalescent COVID-19.

The chain employs TRBV5-1 and TRBJ2-2, with 9 bases fitting TRBD2. The CDR3 is 17 residues long. Germline CDR1 SGHRS, CDR2 YFSETQ. The junction had 3 bases not matched to a gene; V was cut back by 0 bases and J by 0 bases. CDR3 coding DNA: TGCGCCAGCAGCTTGGATAGCGGGGGCACGAACACCGGGGAGCTGTTTTTT. Protein product: CASSLDSGGTNTGELFF.

In its sample, this clone was seen once. This chain uses TRBV20-1 with TRBJ1-2; the D is unclear. Trimming stripped 5 bases from V and 10 bases from J, with 11 bases between. This CDR3 has 10 residues. Germline V gives CDR1 DFQATT, CDR2 SNEGSKA (reference sequence). CDR3 sequence: CSARHKSYTF. CDR3 nucleotide sequence: TGCAGTGCTCGCCACAAATCCTACACCTTC.

This clone was observed a single time. The CDR3 nucleotides are TGTGCCAGCAGCTTGGGTGTGAGCGGGACGTACTACGAGCAGTACTTC. Encoded protein: CASSLGVSGTYYEQYF. The rearrangement uses TRBV5-6 and TRBJ2-7, with 7 bases fitting TRBD2. The CDR3 totals 16 residues. Germline trimming cut 0 bases from V and 3 bases from J; bases unmatched to any gene: 9. Germline loops: CDR1 SGHDT, CDR2 YYEEEE.

The rearrangement uses TRBV13 and TRBJ2-7, with TRBD2 matching over 15 bases. The V gene end was trimmed by 4 bases and the J gene end by 6 bases; junction bases not matched to a gene: 10. Germline V lookup: CDR1 PRHDT, CDR2 FYEKMQ (reference sequence). CDR3 size: 17 residues. The CDR3 protein is CASSYGLAGGPGGEQYF. The DNA of the CDR3 is TGTGCCAGCAGCTACGGACTAGCGGGGGGGCCGGGAGGCGAGCAGTACTTC.

This rearrangement joins TRBV19 to TRBJ1-5, with D perhaps matching TRBD1 (6 bases). The V gene lost 9 bases and the J gene lost 4 bases, with 16 bases spanning the gap. CDR1 is LNHDA, CDR2 SQIVND, per germline (reference sequence). The CDR3 is 14 amino acids. CDR3 DNA sequence: TGTGCCAGCCTTTCAATTACAGGGAATCAGCCCCAGCATTTT. Protein sequence: CASLSITGNQPQHF.

The chain uses TRBV6-6 and TRBJ2-2; maybe TRBD2 (6 bases). Trimming cost V 7 bases and J 4 bases, with 16 bases left between them. CDR1 is MNHNY and CDR2 is SVGAGI in the germline V gene (reference sequence). The CDR3 extends over 15 amino acids. The CDR3 nucleotides read TGTGCCAGCATTCTCCGTACCGGGAGCACCGGGGAGCTGTTTTTT. It specifies CASILRTGSTGELFF.

This chain joins TRBV5-6 and TRBJ1-3; no definite D call. The CDR3 is made up of 16 amino acids. CDR1 and CDR2 from the germline V gene are SGHDT and YYEEEE. V was clipped by 2 bases and J by 1 base, with 13 bases between them. The CDR3: CASSFLRLPSGNTIYF. In nucleotides, the CDR3 is TGTGCCAGCAGCTTCCTAAGACTCCCGTCTGGAAACACCATATATTTT.

The rearrangement links TRBV7-9 to TRBJ2-3; 7 bases line up with TRBD1. Germline V gene data show CDR1 as SEHNR and CDR2 as FQNEAQ (reference sequence). V shed 7 bases, J shed 9 bases, and the junction held 16 bases outside the gene matches. This CDR3 region has 15 residues. DNA of the CDR3: TGTGCCAGCACCATACAATTGGACAGGCCGGTGACGCAGTATTTT. Translation: CASTIQLDRPVTQYF. Supplemented by reference TRBV7-9 and TRBJ2-3, the full variable domain reads DTGVSQNPRHKITKRGQNVTFRCDPISEHNRLYWYRQTLGQGPEFLTYFQNEAQLEKSRLLSDRFSAERPKGSFSTLEIQRTEQGDSAMYLCASTIQLDRPVTQYFGPGTRLTVL.

The chain combines TRBV3-1 (or the pseudogene TRBV3-2) with TRBJ2-5; 14 bases are a match to TRBD2. The CDR3 consists of 15 residues. Germline V CDR1 and CDR2: LGHDT, YNNKEL (reference sequence). The V and J ends lost 9 bases and 7 bases, in that order; junction bases with no gene match: 10. CDR3 residues: CASKGLAGGFGTQYF. The CDR3 DNA reads TGTGCCAGTAAAGGACTAGCGGGAGGTTTCGGGACCCAGTACTTC.

This chain joins TRBV25-1 and TRBJ1-1, with 7 bases fitting TRBD1. The CDR3 consists of 14 residues. The J segment lost 4 bases and the V segment lost 8 bases, leaving 10 bases of the junction unmatched. Germline V gene lookup returns CDR1 MGHDK and CDR2 SYGVNS. The CDR3 DNA sequence: TGTGCCAGCTTAAGACAGGGATCATTCACTGAAGCTTTCTTT. This translates into CASLRQGSFTEAFF.

The chain couples TRBV6-5 to TRBJ1-2; D gene ambiguous. The CDR3 has 15 amino acids. V shed 2 bases and J shed 7 bases, with 17 bases lying between them. CDR1 and CDR2 from the germline V gene are MNHEY and SVGAGI. This CDR3 is CASSYTSRRAGGYTF. Written as DNA, the CDR3 is TGTGCCAGCAGTTACACGTCTCGGAGGGCGGGTGGCTACACCTTC.

V usage is TRBV5-1 and J usage is TRBJ2-7; 8 nucleotides align to TRBD1. CDR1 and CDR2 (germline): SGHRS, YFSETQ. This CDR3 region has 14 residues. Trimming at V came to 0 bases and at J to 4 bases, leaving 3 bases not matched to a gene. CDR3 in DNA: TGCGCCAGCAGCTTGGTGACAGGGGATTACGAGCAGTACTTC. Translating gives CASSLVTGDYEQYF.

V is TRBV10-3 and J is TRBJ2-3; unclear D gene. The V and J ends lost 4 bases and 6 bases respectively, with 14 bases between them. CDR1 ENHRY and CDR2 SYGVKD come from the germline V gene. The CDR3 sequence is 14 residues long. DNA for the CDR3: TGTGCCATCAGTGTAGACAAAAAAACGGATACGCAGTATTTT. Amino acids: CAISVDKKTDTQYF.

This chain joins TRBV6-5 and TRBJ1-4, with a weak D call TRBD1 (6 bases). The CDR3 contains 12 residues. Trimming stripped 6 bases from V and 8 bases from J, with 10 bases between. Germline-derived CDR1 and CDR2 are MNHEY and SVGAGI. The CDR3 protein is CASRQGWEKLFF. In DNA form, the CDR3 reads TGTGCCAGCAGACAGGGTTGGGAAAAACTGTTTTTT.

The V call is TRBV13, the J call TRBJ2-7; TRBD2 agrees at 7 bases. The germline V gene has CDR1 PRHDT and CDR2 FYEKMQ (reference sequence). The ends lost 5 bases at V and 4 bases at J; junction bases unmatched: 14. CDR3 size: 16 residues. The CDR3 DNA sequence: TGTGCCAGCAGCCCCCCCCACTATAGGGAGGGATACGAGCAGTACTTC. It codes for CASSPPHYREGYEQYF.

This clone appeared a single time. The chain recombines TRBV23-1 with TRBJ2-7, with TRBD1 matching 9 bases. TRBV23-1 is reported as an ORF; its role is uncertain. Germline trimming cut 4 bases from V and 5 bases from J; bases unmatched to any gene: 15. The CDR3 extends over 17 amino acids. The CDR3 nucleotides are TGCGCCAGCAGTCGTCCCGGGACAGGGAATGATGCCCACGAGCAGTACTTC. This sequence encodes CASSRPGTGNDAHEQYF.

The rearrangement uses TRBV7-3 and TRBJ2-5; D is possibly TRBD2 (5 bases). Trimming shortened V by 5 bases and J by 9 bases, and 22 bases separated the two germline ends. Germline CDR1 and CDR2: SGHTA and FQGTGA. CDR3 length: 15 residues. The DNA of the CDR3 is TGTGCCAGCAGCAAAAACGGACGGAGATCCGGGGCCCAGTACTTC. The encoded protein is CASSKNGRRSGAQYF.

The V and J genes are TRBV11-2 and TRBJ1-2; 7 positions agree with TRBD1. With 5 bases clipped from V and 4 bases from J, the junction kept 13 bases outside the gene matches. This CDR3 spans 16 amino acids. Germline CDR1 reads SGHAT; CDR2 reads FQNNGV. The CDR3 coding sequence is TGTGCCAGCAGCCAAAGAGGGGTTGAGGGGGCCTATGGCTACACCTTC. This encodes CASSQRGVEGAYGYTF.

This rearrangement joins TRBV4-1 to TRBJ1-2, with no clear D. The CDR3 loop spans 14 amino acids. V was shortened by 4 bases and J by 4 bases, with 13 bases between the two germline ends. The V gene's germline CDR1 is MGHRA and CDR2 YSYEKL. CDR3 residues: CASSPVWGAYGYTF. The DNA of the CDR3 is TGCGCCAGCAGCCCCGTGTGGGGAGCCTATGGCTACACCTTC.

CDR3 coding DNA: TGTGCCAGCAGCTTAGGGCTAGCCCTCCCCGAGACCCAGTACTTC. This codes for CASSLGLALPETQYF. This chain connects TRBV11-3 to TRBJ2-5; D is perhaps TRBD2 (5 bases). With 1 base removed from V and 5 bases from J, the gap between germline ends came to 14 bases. CDR3 length: 15 amino acids. CDR1 and CDR2 (germline): SGHNT, YENEEA.

V usage is TRBV18 and J usage is TRBJ2-3; 7 bases agree with TRBD2. V lost 0 bases, J lost 6 bases, and 0 bases stayed unmatched. The CDR3 consists of 13 residues. In germline, CDR1 is KGHSH, CDR2 LQKENI. The CDR3 region has the DNA TGTGCCAGCTCACCACCTAGCGGGGATACGCAGTATTTT. It codes for CASSPPSGDTQYF. Together with reference TRBV18 and TRBJ2-3, the CDR3 gives the full variable domain: NAGVMQNPRHLVRRRGQEARLRCSPMKGHSHVYWYRQLPEEGLKFMVYLQKENIIDESGMPKERFSAEFPKEGPSILRIQQVVRGDSAAYFCASSPPSGDTQYFGPGTRLTVL.

This clone was found once. The V gene is TRBV6-1, the J gene TRBJ1-5; D is unclear. The ends were cut back, 0 bases at V and 6 bases at J, with 12 bases in the middle. The CDR3 has 15 amino acids. Germline lookup yields CDR1 MNHNS and CDR2 SASEGT. The CDR3 DNA follows: TGTGCCAGCAGTGAAGCATGGGAGGGCGTTCAGCCCCAGCATTTT. Translation: CASSEAWEGVQPQHF.

The V call is TRBV27, the J call TRBJ2-1; D is possibly TRBD2 (6 bases). CDR3 length: 13 amino acids. V lost 4 bases and J 5 bases, leaving 9 bases between the germline ends. Germline V gives CDR1 MNHEY, CDR2 SMNVEV (reference sequence). The CDR3 here is CASSWGRNNEQFF. CDR3 in DNA: TGTGCCAGCAGTTGGGGGAGGAACAATGAGCAGTTCTTC.

As concerns this clone: One end of the junction fails to match germline, which may point to a read error. This chain joins TRBV2 and TRBJ2-7; tentative D call: TRBD1 (6 bases). Looked up from germline, CDR1 is SNHLY and CDR2 is FYNNEI. The CDR3 extends over 11 amino acids. The CDR3 loop is CASRGPGHQDF. The CDR3 nucleotides read TGTGCCAGCAGGGGTCCGGGACATCAGGACTTC.

The chain uses TRBV27 and TRBJ1-4, with a possible D match to TRBD1 (6 bases). V was trimmed by 5 bases and J by 8 bases, leaving 15 bases between them. The CDR3 covers 14 residues. CDR1 and CDR2 from the germline V gene are MNHEY and SMNVEV (reference sequence). CDR3 DNA: TGTGCCAGCAGTCTCACACAGGGTATGGAAAAACTGTTTTTT. It translates to CASSLTQGMEKLFF.

This clone was counted once. This sequence joins TRBV2 and TRBJ2-1, with D maybe TRBD1 (6 bases). The germline gives CDR1 SNHLY, CDR2 FYNNEI. The CDR3 contains 15 residues. The V end lost 11 bases, the J end lost 0 bases, and 17 bases lay between the germline ends. CDR3 DNA sequence: TGTGCCGGATGGACCGGGACAAGCTCCTACAATGAGCAGTTCTTC. This gives the protein CAGWTGTSSYNEQFF.

This rearrangement joins TRBV19 to TRBJ1-2; 12 bases are shared with TRBD1. The junction had 6 bases not matched to a gene; V was cut back by 6 bases and J by 7 bases. Germline V lookup: CDR1 LNHDA, CDR2 SQIVND (reference sequence). This CDR3 has 14 residues. Here the CDR3 reads CASRSGTGGSGYTF. The CDR3 region has the DNA TGTGCCAGTAGGTCCGGGACAGGGGGCTCTGGCTACACCTTC.

This chain links TRBV27 with TRBJ2-7; 8 bases agree with TRBD1. The CDR3 contains 13 residues. Per germline, CDR1 MNHEY and CDR2 SMNVEV (reference sequence). The V gene end was trimmed by 6 bases and the J gene end by 2 bases; junction bases not matched to a gene: 3. The CDR3 region has the DNA TGTGCCAGCAGGGACAGGGTCACCTACGAGCAGTACTTC. Amino acids: CASRDRVTYEQYF.

The chain combines TRBV19 with TRBJ2-5; 8 nucleotides align to TRBD2. Germline trimming cut 10 bases from V and 6 bases from J; bases unmatched to any gene: 13. Germline CDR1 is LNHDA and CDR2 is SQIVND (reference sequence). This CDR3 region has 14 residues. The CDR3 here is CATGRGGGVKTQYF. DNA for the CDR3: TGTGCCACCGGGAGGGGCGGGGGTGTGAAGACCCAGTACTTC.